This TCR beta chain was observed in a study of T cell clonality in common variable immunodeficiency. Whole-study results and caveats: TCRbeta clonality was increased in CVID versus healthy controls.

Only in-frame clones appear in the TCRdb table, and some are missing; sequencing was by immunoSEQ multiplex PCR. The repertoire consists of about 52,000 clones, none detected only once. The V end was cut by 4 bases, the J end by 0 bases, with 15 bases between. The CDR3 is 17 amino acids. Looked up from germline, CDR1 is LNHDA and CDR2 is SQIVND (reference sequence). Heparinized whole blood, roughly 4.5 to 9 ml, came from each donor. This clone was detected many times. What it binds is not known. The read ends 3 residues before the CDR3 terminus; that terminus is restored from the germline J gene. This clonotype was sampled from a person aged 18 to 70 in good health. The specimen sequenced was peripheral blood mononuclear cells. The chain employs TRBV19 and TRBJ1-4, with a possible D match to TRBD1 (6 bases). Incomplete CDR3 DNA: TGTGCCAGTAGTAGGTGGCAGGGGTTAGCAACTAATGAAAAA. Translated, it gives CASSRWQGLATNEK. The full CDR3 protein reads CASSRWQGLATNEKLFF.